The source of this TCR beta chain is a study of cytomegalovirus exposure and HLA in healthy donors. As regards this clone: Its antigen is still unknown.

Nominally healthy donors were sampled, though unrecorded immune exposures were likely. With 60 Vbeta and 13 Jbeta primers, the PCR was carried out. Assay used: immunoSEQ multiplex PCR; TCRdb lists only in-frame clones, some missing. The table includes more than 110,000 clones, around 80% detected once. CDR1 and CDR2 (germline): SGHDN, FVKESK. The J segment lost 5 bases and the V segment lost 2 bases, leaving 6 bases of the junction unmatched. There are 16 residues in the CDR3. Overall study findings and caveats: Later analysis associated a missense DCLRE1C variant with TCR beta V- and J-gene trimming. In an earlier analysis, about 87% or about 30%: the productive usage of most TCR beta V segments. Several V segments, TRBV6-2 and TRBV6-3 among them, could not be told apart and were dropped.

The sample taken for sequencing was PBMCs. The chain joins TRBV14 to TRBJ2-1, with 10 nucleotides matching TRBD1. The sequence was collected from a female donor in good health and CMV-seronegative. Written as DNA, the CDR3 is TGTGCCAGCAGCCAACGACAGGGGGCAGTCAACAATGAGCAGTTCTTC. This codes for CASSQRQGAVNNEQFF.